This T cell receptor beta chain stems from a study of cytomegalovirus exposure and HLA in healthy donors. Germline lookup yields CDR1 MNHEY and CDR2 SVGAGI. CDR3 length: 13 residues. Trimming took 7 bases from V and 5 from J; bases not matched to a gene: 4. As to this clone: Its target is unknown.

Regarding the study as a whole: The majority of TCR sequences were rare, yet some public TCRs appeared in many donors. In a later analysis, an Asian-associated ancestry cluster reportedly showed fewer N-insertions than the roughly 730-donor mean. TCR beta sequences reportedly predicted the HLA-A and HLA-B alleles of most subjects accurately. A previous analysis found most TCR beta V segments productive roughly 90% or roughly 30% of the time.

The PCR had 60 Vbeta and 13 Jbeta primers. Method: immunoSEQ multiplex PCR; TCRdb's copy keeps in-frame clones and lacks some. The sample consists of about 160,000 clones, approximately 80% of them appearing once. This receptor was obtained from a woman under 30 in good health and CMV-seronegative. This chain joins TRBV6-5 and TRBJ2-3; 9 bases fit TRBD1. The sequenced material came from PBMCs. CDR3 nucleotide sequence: TGTGCCAGCACCCCGGGACAGGGAGATACGCAGTATTTT. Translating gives CASTPGQGDTQYF.